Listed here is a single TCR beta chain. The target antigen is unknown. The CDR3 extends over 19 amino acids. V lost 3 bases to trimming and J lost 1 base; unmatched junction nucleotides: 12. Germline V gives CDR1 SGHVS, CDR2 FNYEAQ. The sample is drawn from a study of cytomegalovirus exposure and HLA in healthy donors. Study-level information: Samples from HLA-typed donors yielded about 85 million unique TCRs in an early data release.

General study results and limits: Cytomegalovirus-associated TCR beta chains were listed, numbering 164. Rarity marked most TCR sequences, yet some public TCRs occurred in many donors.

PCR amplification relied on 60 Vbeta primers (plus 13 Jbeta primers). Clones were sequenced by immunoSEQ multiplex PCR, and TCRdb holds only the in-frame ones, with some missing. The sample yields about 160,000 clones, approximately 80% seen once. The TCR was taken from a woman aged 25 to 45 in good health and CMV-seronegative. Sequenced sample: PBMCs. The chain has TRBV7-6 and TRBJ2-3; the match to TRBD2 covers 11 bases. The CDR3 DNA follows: TGTGCCAGCAGCTTCTTAGCGGGAGGGCCGACCTCTGGCACAGATACGCAGTATTTT. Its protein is CASSFLAGGPTSGTDTQYF. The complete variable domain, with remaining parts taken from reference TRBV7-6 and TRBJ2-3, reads GAGVSQSPRYKVTKRGQDVALRCDPISGHVSLYWYRQALGQGPEFLTYFNYEAQQDKSGLPNDRFSAERPEGSISTLTIQRTEQRDSAMYRCASSFLAGGPTSGTDTQYFGPGTRLTVL.